Included here is one TCR beta chain sequence, with context. Its antigen remains unidentified. At the DNA level, this CDR3 is encoded by other sequences in the same sample as well. This sample is drawn from a study of shared clonotypes between healthy human individuals. In the study overall: The donor group consisted of two women and a few men, aged 18 to 49. Whole-study results and caveats: Non-shared clonotypes showed lower generation probabilities than clonotypes common to all four donors.

Partitioning of CD4+ cells yielded a CD45RA+ naive subset and a CD45RA-negative memory subset. Data came from immunoSEQ multiplex PCR; TCRdb stores just in-frame clones and leaves some out. The sample has 2 million to 3 million clones; more than 85% are singletons. Trimming cost V 2 bases and J 0 bases; bases outside gene matches: 4. Germline values: CDR1 MNHNS, CDR2 SASEGT. This CDR3 comprises 15 residues. The sample taken for sequencing was naive CD4+ T cells from PBMCs. Indicated subset: CD45RA+ positively selected. The chain links TRBV6-1 to TRBJ2-7; 7 nucleotides match TRBD2. The sequence came from a man aged 18 to 30 in good health. Some clones in this sample may be carry-over from other donors' samples. CDR3 sequence (DNA): TGTGCCAGCAGTGAACTAGGCGGGAGCTCCTACGAGCAGTACTTC. Protein product: CASSELGGSSYEQYF.